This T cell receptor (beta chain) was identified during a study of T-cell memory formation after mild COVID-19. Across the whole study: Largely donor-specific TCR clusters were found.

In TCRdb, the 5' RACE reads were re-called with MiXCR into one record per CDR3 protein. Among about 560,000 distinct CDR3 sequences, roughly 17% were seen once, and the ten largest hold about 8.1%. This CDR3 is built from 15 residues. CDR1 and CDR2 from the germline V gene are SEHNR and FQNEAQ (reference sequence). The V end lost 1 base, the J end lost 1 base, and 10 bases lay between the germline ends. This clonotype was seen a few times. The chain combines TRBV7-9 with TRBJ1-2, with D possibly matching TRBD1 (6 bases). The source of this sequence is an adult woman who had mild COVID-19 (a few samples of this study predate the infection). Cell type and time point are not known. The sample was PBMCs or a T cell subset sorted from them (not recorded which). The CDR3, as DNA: TGTGCCAGCAGCTTAGGGGTCAGGGGTAACTATGGCTACACCTTC. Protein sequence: CASSLGVRGNYGYTF.